This entry lists 7 T cell receptor beta chains sequenced from one sample in a study of beta chain features in type 1 diabetes. What was sequenced were expressed TCRB transcripts, since all of the isolated RNA had been reverse transcribed. Sequencing used immunoSEQ multiplex PCR; TCRdb keeps in-frame clones, though not all of them. The sample yields over 350,000 clones, over 13% seen once. The source material was naive CD4+ T cells from blood. The receptors here all came from a woman in her late teens or twenties in good health.

There are a few counts of this clone. V gene TRBV30 combines with J gene TRBJ2-7, with a weak D call TRBD1 (5 bases). The V gene lost 5 bases and the J gene lost 5 bases, with 16 bases spanning the gap. The germline CDR1 and CDR2 sequences are GTSNPN and SVGIG (reference sequence). This CDR3 has 13 amino acids. The CDR3 DNA follows: TGTGCCTGGCCCCAGGGTAGTCTCAACGAGCAGTACTTC. Its translation: CAWPQGSLNEQYF.

This clone was detected a few times. The J gene is TRBJ1-3, the V gene TRBV11-1; D gene ambiguous. The CDR3 totals 15 residues. The germline gives CDR1 SGHAT, CDR2 FQDESV (reference sequence). V was trimmed by 5 bases and J by 0 bases, leaving 11 bases between them. In nucleotides, the CDR3 is TGTGCCAGCAGCCACGCGGGAATCTCTGGAAACACCATATATTTT. Translation: CASSHAGISGNTIYF.

This chain uses TRBV5-1 with TRBJ2-1; TRBD2 agrees at 7 bases. The junction had 6 bases not matched to a gene; V was cut back by 4 bases and J by 2 bases. Germline V gene data show CDR1 as SGHRS and CDR2 as YFSETQ. There are 15 residues in the CDR3. In DNA, the CDR3 is TGCGCCAGCAGCCCGCTAGCGGTCGCCTACAATGAGCAGTTCTTC. Translating gives CASSPLAVAYNEQFF.

This clone was seen more than once but under ten times. The chain employs TRBV4-1 and TRBJ1-2, with 8 bases identical to TRBD1. The CDR3 runs 17 residues. J gave up 5 bases and V 1 base, and 12 bases lay outside the gene matches. Per the germline V gene, CDR1 is MGHRA and CDR2 is YSYEKL. The CDR3 loop is CASSQGPQGAFRYGYTF. CDR3 DNA: TGCGCCAGCAGCCAAGGGCCCCAGGGGGCATTTCGGTATGGCTACACCTTC.

This sequence joins TRBV7-7 and TRBJ2-1; TRBD1 matches 9 bases. Germline assignment: CDR1 SSHAT and CDR2 FNYEAQ (reference sequence). This CDR3 comprises 14 residues. The V and J ends lost 5 bases and 7 bases, in that order; junction bases with no gene match: 6. CDR3 DNA: TGTGCCAGCAGCCGGGGACAGGGATCGAATGAGCAGTTCTTC. Translated, it gives CASSRGQGSNEQFF.

This clone was picked up a small number of times. The V gene is TRBV7-2, the J gene TRBJ2-7; TRBD2 matches 12 bases. CDR3 size: 16 residues. The trim removed 1 base at V and 3 bases at J, leaving 4 bases unmatched. The germline gives CDR1 SGHTA, CDR2 FQGNSA. The CDR3 DNA is TGTGCCAGCAGCTTAGGTCTAGCGGGAGGGTACTACGAGCAGTACTTC. This encodes CASSLGLAGGYYEQYF.

The chain links TRBV5-1 to TRBJ1-1; 9 bases are shared with TRBD1. Germline-derived CDR1 and CDR2 are SGHRS and YFSETQ. V trimming: 8 bases; J trimming: 4 bases; junction bases outside the gene matches: 12. CDR3 length equals 15 residues. Here the CDR3 reads CASKDRGGSGTEAFF. The CDR3 region has the DNA TGCGCCAGTAAGGACAGGGGCGGGTCGGGCACTGAAGCTTTCTTT.